The next 30 T cell receptor beta chains were all read from a single sample in a study of blood T cell repertoires in COVID-19. TCRdb keeps only in-frame clones here, not all; method: immunoSEQ multiplex PCR. The sample lists hundreds of thousands of clones; roughly nine tenths were seen once. The sample taken for sequencing was peripheral blood. The receptors were sampled from a woman aged 25-40 years with COVID-19, enrolled during active disease.

This chain links TRBV29-1 with TRBJ1-2, with TRBD1 matching over 8 bases. Germline-derived CDR1 and CDR2 are SQVTM and ANQGSEA. This CDR3 contains 13 residues. V shed 7 bases, J shed 5 bases, and the junction held 9 bases outside the gene matches. The CDR3 region has the DNA TGCAGCGCCTCCCAGGGGGCTCAATATGGCTACACCTTC. Its translation: CSASQGAQYGYTF.

This clone was seen a single time. The V and J genes are TRBV28 and TRBJ1-1; the D gene is possibly TRBD1 (5 bases). The germline V and J ends were trimmed by 6 bases and 2 bases, with 19 bases remaining between them. This CDR3 region has 16 residues. Germline values: CDR1 MDHEN, CDR2 SYDVKM. In DNA form, the CDR3 reads TGTGCCAGCAGGCCCTACAGGATTCAGGAAAACACTGAAGCTTTCTTT. This sequence encodes CASRPYRIQENTEAFF.

The chain links TRBV19 to TRBJ2-1; 14 bases align to TRBD2. Germline V gene lookup returns CDR1 LNHDA and CDR2 SQIVND (reference sequence). CDR3 size: 15 residues. Trimming cost V 5 bases and J 7 bases; bases outside gene matches: 4. The CDR3 sequence is CASSPRLAGGNEQFF. Written as DNA, the CDR3 is TGTGCCAGTAGTCCTCGACTAGCGGGGGGGAATGAGCAGTTCTTC.

J is TRBJ2-4 and V is TRBV29-1, with D possibly being TRBD2 (5 bases). The germline gives CDR1 SQVTM, CDR2 ANQGSEA. Deletions cut 3 bases from V and 0 bases from J, with 15 bases between. This CDR3 is 16 amino acids long. The CDR3 sequence: CSVEWRAGLAKNIQYF. The DNA for the CDR3 is TGCAGCGTTGAGTGGCGGGCAGGATTAGCCAAAAACATTCAGTACTTC.

The CDR3 sequence: CASNRASYNEQFF. In DNA, the CDR3 is TGTGCCAGCAACAGGGCCTCCTACAATGAGCAGTTCTTC. The V call is TRBV28, the J call TRBJ2-1; a possible D gene is TRBD1 (6 bases). Trimming removed 7 bases from V and 0 bases from J, with 7 bases in between. The germline V gene encodes CDR1 MDHEN and CDR2 SYDVKM. This CDR3 has 13 amino acids.

In DNA, the CDR3 is TGTGCCAGCAGCTCAGCGACAGGGGTCCTGAACACCGGGGAGCTGTTTTTT. It specifies CASSSATGVLNTGELFF. The genes are TRBV5-6 and TRBJ2-2; 8 bases match TRBD1. Germline V gene sequence: CDR1 SGHDT, CDR2 YYEEEE. This CDR3 is built from 17 residues. The V gene end was trimmed by 3 bases and the J gene end by 1 base; junction bases not matched to a gene: 8.

This chain links TRBV27 with TRBJ2-1; TRBD2 matches 8 bases. The CDR3 contains 15 residues. CDR1 MNHEY and CDR2 SMNVEV come from the germline V gene (reference sequence). V shed 2 bases and J 2 bases; nucleotides not matched to a gene: 2. This CDR3 is CASSLTAGAYNEQFF. CDR3 DNA: TGTGCCAGCAGTTTAACAGCGGGGGCCTACAATGAGCAGTTCTTC.

The chain links TRBV20-1 to TRBJ1-2; no reliable D call. The CDR3 is made up of 11 amino acids. The V gene's germline CDR1 is DFQATT and CDR2 SNEGSKA (reference sequence). Trimming stripped 3 bases from V and 3 bases from J, with 5 bases between. CDR3 protein: CSARGDYGYTF. In nucleotides, the CDR3 is TGCAGTGCTAGGGGAGACTATGGCTACACCTTC.

The chain is built from TRBV5-4 and TRBJ2-5; 7 bases fit TRBD2. The length of the CDR3 is 13 residues. Per germline, CDR1 SGHNT and CDR2 YYREEE (reference sequence). Germline trimming cut 4 bases from V and 3 bases from J; bases unmatched to any gene: 3. In nucleotides, the CDR3 is TGTGCCAGCAGCGGCCTAGCGGAAGAGACCCAGTACTTC. The encoded protein is CASSGLAEETQYF.

V and J are TRBV10-3 and TRBJ2-3; tentative D call: TRBD2 (5 bases). CDR3 length: 16 amino acids. Trimming pared 2 bases from V and 0 bases from J, leaving 12 bases between. Germline V gene lookup returns CDR1 ENHRY and CDR2 SYGVKD. The CDR3 bases are TGTGCCATCAGTGAGAGCGGACTGCCAAGCACAGATACGCAGTATTTT. Protein product: CAISESGLPSTDTQYF.

The chain employs TRBV4-1 and TRBJ2-1; 9 bases fit TRBD2. J lost 1 base, V lost 1 base, and 11 bases had no gene match. The V gene's germline CDR1 is MGHRA and CDR2 YSYEKL. This CDR3 has 19 amino acids. Here the CDR3 DNA reads TGCGCCAGCAGCCAAGGCACTCTGGGACTAGCCAGGTCCTACAATGAGCAGTTCTTC. This sequence encodes CASSQGTLGLARSYNEQFF.

In regard to this clone: Other DNA sequences from this sample encode an identical CDR3 as well. The V call is TRBV27, the J call TRBJ1-5, with 7 nucleotides matching TRBD1. J lost 4 bases, V lost 3 bases, and 0 bases had no gene match. The CDR3 totals 13 residues. Germline V gene data show CDR1 as MNHEY and CDR2 as SMNVEV (reference sequence). CDR3 amino acids: CASSLTGNQPQHF. DNA for the CDR3: TGTGCCAGCAGTTTGACAGGGAATCAGCCCCAGCATTTT.

The chain has TRBV15 and TRBJ1-4, with D perhaps matching TRBD1 (5 bases). Trimming took off 3 bases at V and 1 base at J, with 6 bases between the two ends. The CDR3 is 14 residues long. Germline-derived CDR1 and CDR2 are LNHNV and YYDKDF (reference sequence). The CDR3 sequence is CATSRTVTNEKLFF. The CDR3 nucleotides are TGTGCCACCAGCAGGACAGTAACTAATGAAAAACTGTTTTTT.

V gene TRBV2 combines with J gene TRBJ1-3, with D uncertain. The germline V gene has CDR1 SNHLY and CDR2 FYNNEI. V was trimmed by 3 bases and J by 0 bases, leaving 6 bases between them. The CDR3 contains 14 residues. The CDR3 reads CASSDTYSGNTIYF. In DNA, the CDR3 is TGTGCCAGCAGTGACACATACTCTGGAAACACCATATATTTT.

The chain couples TRBV10-3 to TRBJ1-5; TRBD1 might be the D (5 bases). There are 13 residues in the CDR3. Trimming removed 2 bases at V and 8 bases at J, with 10 bases between. CDR1 is ENHRY, CDR2 SYGVKD, per germline. The CDR3 region has the DNA TGTGCCATCAGTGAGGCAGGGAATAAGCCCCAGCATTTT. Its protein is CAISEAGNKPQHF.

This clone appeared once. The J gene is TRBJ2-3, the V gene TRBV9; 7 positions match TRBD2. Germline CDR1 is SGDLS and CDR2 is YYNGEE. CDR3 length: 16 amino acids. V dropped 0 bases and J dropped 0; count of bases not matched to a gene: 4. The CDR3 spells CASSVELASSTDTQYF. The CDR3 DNA reads as TGTGCCAGCAGCGTAGAACTAGCGAGTAGCACAGATACGCAGTATTTT.

The V call is TRBV7-8, the J call TRBJ2-3, with TRBD2 matching 10 bases. Germline lookup yields CDR1 SGHVS and CDR2 FQNEAQ. This CDR3 comprises 18 residues. Trimming took 1 base from V and 6 from J; bases not matched to a gene: 13. The CDR3 coding sequence is TGTGCCAGCAGCTTAGGGGCTAGCGGGGGTATTTTTTCGGATACGCAGTATTTT. Protein sequence: CASSLGASGGIFSDTQYF.

This chain connects TRBV11-1 to TRBJ2-1; D not resolved. V lost 5 bases and J 12 bases, leaving 14 bases between the germline ends. The CDR3 loop spans 12 amino acids. Germline CDR1 reads SGHAT; CDR2 reads FQDESV (reference sequence). CDR3: CASSPSNRWQFF. The CDR3 DNA reads as TGTGCCAGCAGCCCAAGTAATAGATGGCAGTTCTTC.

The chain employs TRBV5-1 and TRBJ1-2; D uncertain. Germline-derived CDR1 and CDR2 are SGHRS and YFSETQ. The CDR3 length is 13 residues. V shed 3 bases and J shed 8 bases, with 14 bases lying between them. The CDR3 DNA reads TGCGCCAGCAGCTCGGGTGGAGCCGGGGGCTACACCTTC. Amino acids: CASSSGGAGGYTF.

In nucleotides, the CDR3 is TGTGCCAGCAGTTGGGGAGTCGAAAAACTGTTTTTT. Translation gives CASSWGVEKLFF. V is TRBV28 and J is TRBJ1-4; no clear D. CDR3 size: 12 residues. CDR1 is MDHEN, CDR2 SYDVKM, per germline. V was pared by 4 bases and J by 8 bases, with 8 bases between. The whole variable domain, filled in from reference TRBV28 and TRBJ1-4, reads DVKVTQSSRYLVKRTGEKVFLECVQDMDHENMFWYRQDPGLGLRLIYFSYDVKMKEKGDIPEGYSVSREKKERFSLILESASTNQTSMYLCASSWGVEKLFFGSGTQLSVL.

The V gene is TRBV6-2 or TRBV6-3, the J gene TRBJ1-1; unclear D gene. The V and J ends lost 5 bases and 5 bases respectively, with 21 bases between them. CDR1 is MNHEY and CDR2 is SVGEGT in the germline V gene. The CDR3 is 16 amino acids. CDR3 in DNA: TGTGCCAGCAGTCCGTTTTCCGGCCGACTGGATACTGAAGCTTTCTTT. This gives the protein CASSPFSGRLDTEAFF.

The gene calls are TRBV19 and TRBJ1-6, with 7 bases that match TRBD1. This CDR3 region has 14 residues. CDR1 is LNHDA, CDR2 SQIVND, per germline (reference sequence). V gave up 4 bases and J gave up 11 bases; unmatched junction bases: 8. Here the CDR3 reads CASSTGQAGPPLHF. The DNA of the CDR3 is TGTGCCAGTAGTACAGGACAGGCGGGTCCACCCCTCCACTTT.

The chain recombines TRBV6-2 or TRBV6-3 with TRBJ2-4; maybe TRBD1 (7 bases). Germline values: CDR1 MNHEY, CDR2 SVGEGT. This CDR3 region has 19 residues. V dropped 6 bases and J dropped 1 base, with 25 bases sitting between them. The CDR3 sequence is CASSPRTGDWGRAKNIQYF. In DNA, the CDR3 is TGTGCCAGCAGCCCCCGGACAGGTGATTGGGGGAGGGCCAAAAACATTCAGTACTTC.

The chain recombines TRBV3-1 (or the pseudogene TRBV3-2) with TRBJ2-2; 11 bases agree with TRBD2. The CDR3 contains 15 residues. After removal of 4 bases from V and 5 bases from J, the junction contained 3 bases not matched to a gene. Germline V gene sequence: CDR1 LGHDT, CDR2 YNNKEL (reference sequence). CDR3 coding DNA: TGTGCCAGCAGCCGGGGGACTAGCGGTACCGGGGAGCTGTTTTTT. Translated, it gives CASSRGTSGTGELFF.

The chain links TRBV12-5 to TRBJ2-1; 7 bases fit TRBD1. Trimming cost V 6 bases and J 10 bases; bases outside gene matches: 6. This CDR3 region has 12 residues. CDR1 LGHNT and CDR2 FRNRAP come from the germline V gene. The CDR3 DNA reads as TGTGCTAGTGGCCGGACAGGTTTCGAGCAGTTCTTC. Its protein is CASGRTGFEQFF. The whole variable domain, filled in from reference TRBV12-5 and TRBJ2-1, reads DARVTQTPRHKVTEMGQEVTMRCQPILGHNTVFWYRQTMMQGLELLAYFRNRAPLDDSGMPKDRFSAEMPDATLATLKIQPSEPRDSAVYFCASGRTGFEQFFGPGTRLTVL.

In DNA form, the CDR3 reads TGTGCCAGCAACACAGGACGCTCGTATGGCTACACCTTC. This sequence encodes CASNTGRSYGYTF. The rearrangement joins TRBV6-5 to TRBJ1-2, with D tentatively TRBD1 (5 bases). CDR3 length: 13 amino acids. The germline V and J ends were trimmed by 7 bases and 5 bases, with 14 bases remaining between them. Per germline, CDR1 MNHEY and CDR2 SVGAGI.

This chain uses TRBV5-6 with TRBJ2-5; D uncertain. V lost 4 bases, J lost 5 bases, and 18 bases lay in between. This CDR3 has 15 amino acids. Looked up from germline, CDR1 is SGHDT and CDR2 is YYEEEE. The CDR3 protein is CASSQQMNARETQYF. The CDR3 nucleotides read TGTGCCAGCAGCCAACAGATGAACGCTCGGGAGACCCAGTACTTC. The full variable domain, rest sourced from reference TRBV5-6 and TRBJ2-5, is DAGVTQSPTHLIKTRGQQVTLRCSPKSGHDTVSWYQQALGQGPQFIFQYYEEEERQRGNFPDRFSGHQFPNYSSELNVNALLLGDSALYLCASSQQMNARETQYFGPGTRLLVL.

Details on this clone: Other DNA sequences in this sample translate to the same CDR3. This chain uses TRBV6-5 with TRBJ1-1; the match to TRBD1 covers 7 bases. Trimming at V came to 5 bases and at J to 2 bases, leaving 2 bases not matched to a gene. CDR1 MNHEY and CDR2 SVGAGI come from the germline V gene. The CDR3 runs 13 residues. The DNA of the CDR3 is TGTGCCAGCAGTCGACAGGGTAACACTGAAGCTTTCTTT. Translated, it gives CASSRQGNTEAFF.

The chain combines TRBV9 with TRBJ2-1; tentatively, D is TRBD2 (5 bases). The CDR3 is 11 residues long. Germline lookup yields CDR1 SGDLS and CDR2 YYNGEE. The V end was cut by 5 bases, the J end by 7 bases, with 7 bases between. This CDR3 reads CASSRGNEQFF. In DNA, the CDR3 is TGTGCCAGCAGTCGGGGAAATGAGCAGTTCTTC.

This chain uses TRBV24-1 with TRBJ1-5; no firm D call. The CDR3 is made up of 14 amino acids. V was clipped by 1 base and J by 1 base, with 4 bases between them. Germline CDR1 KGHDR, CDR2 SFDVKD. The CDR3 nucleotides read TGTGCCACCAGTGATTTATCGAGCAATCAGCCCCAGCATTTT. Protein product: CATSDLSSNQPQHF.